A single sample is the source of the 13 T cell receptor beta chains below, sequenced in a study of blood T cell repertoires in COVID-19. Profiled with immunoSEQ multiplex PCR; TCRdb holds only in-frame clones, not every one. The sample lists around 330,000 clones; around 85% were seen once. Sequences were obtained from PBMCs or T cells enriched from blood (not recorded which). The receptors stem from a woman aged 25-40 years who had been exposed to COVID-19.

This clone was recorded once. The J gene is TRBJ1-1, the V gene TRBV28; the D gene is possibly TRBD1 (5 bases). The V gene's germline CDR1 is MDHEN and CDR2 SYDVKM. The CDR3 totals 14 residues. Between the trimmed V and J ends, which lost 5 bases and 4 bases, there was a span of 14 bases. The CDR3 loop is CASSIPTGGTEAFF. In DNA, the CDR3 is TGTGCCAGCAGTATTCCGACGGGGGGCACTGAAGCTTTCTTT.

V usage is TRBV21-1 and J usage is TRBJ2-2; TRBD1, as called in the table, went unchecked against the DNA. TRBV21-1 is a recognized pseudogene. This CDR3 has 20 amino acids. The CDR3 protein is CASSQHGQGLRVCNSGELFF. The CDR3 DNA sequence: TGTGCCAGCAGCCAGCACGGACAGGGTCTTAGGGTATGTAACTCCGGGGAGCTGTTTTTT.

The count of this clone is one. The chain combines TRBV14 with TRBJ2-3; no clear D gene. Trimming pared 1 base from V and 2 bases from J, leaving 10 bases between. The CDR3 has 15 amino acids. Germline loops: CDR1 SGHDN, CDR2 FVKESK. The CDR3 reads CASSQGAVITDTQYF. The CDR3 coding sequence is TGTGCCAGCAGCCAAGGGGCAGTGATCACAGATACGCAGTATTTT. The full variable domain, in which reference TRBV14 and TRBJ2-3 provide the parts outside the CDR3, is EAGVTQFPSHSVIEKGQTVTLRCDPISGHDNLYWYRRVMGKEIKFLLHFVKESKQDESGMPNNRFLAERTGGTYSTLKVQPAELEDSGVYFCASSQGAVITDTQYFGPGTRLTVL.

This CDR3 reads CASSPTPASADTQYF. CDR3 nucleotide sequence: TGTGCCAGCTCACCTACTCCCGCGTCGGCAGATACGCAGTATTTT. The chain links TRBV18 to TRBJ2-3; D gene unclear. The CDR3 is made up of 15 amino acids. CDR1 and CDR2 from the germline V gene are KGHSH and LQKENI. The V and J ends lost 3 bases and 4 bases respectively, with 14 bases between them.

This clone came up once. V gene TRBV6-5 combines with J gene TRBJ2-1; 7 positions agree with TRBD1. V shed 6 bases, J shed 9 bases, and the junction held 5 bases outside the gene matches. From germline, CDR1 is MNHEY and CDR2 SVGAGI. CDR3 length equals 12 residues. CDR3 sequence (DNA): TGTGCCAGCAGGCCCGGACAGGTTGAGCAGTTCTTC. This encodes CASRPGQVEQFF.

The J gene is TRBJ2-3, the V gene TRBV28; D gene unclear. This CDR3 comprises 14 residues. Germline values: CDR1 MDHEN, CDR2 SYDVKM. Deletions cut 3 bases from V and 6 bases from J, with 13 bases between. CDR3 loop: CASSFFPKADTQYF. Here the CDR3 DNA reads TGTGCCAGCAGTTTTTTCCCGAAAGCGGATACGCAGTATTTT.

The J gene is TRBJ2-7, the V gene TRBV11-2; the D gene is possibly TRBD2 (5 bases). CDR3 length: 15 amino acids. Germline loops: CDR1 SGHAT, CDR2 FQNNGV. The V gene lost 4 bases and the J gene lost 3 bases, with 16 bases spanning the gap. The CDR3 is CASSSVGVAGYEQYF. In DNA, the CDR3 is TGTGCCAGCAGCTCTGTGGGAGTGGCCGGCTACGAGCAGTACTTC.

The V gene is TRBV9, the J gene TRBJ2-7; 8 nucleotides match TRBD1. The junction had 7 bases not matched to a gene; V was cut back by 4 bases and J by 7 bases. The CDR3 is 13 residues long. The V gene's germline CDR1 is SGDLS and CDR2 YYNGEE. The CDR3 nucleotides are TGTGCCAGCAGCTTGACAGGGGTGGGGGAGCAGTACTTC. As protein: CASSLTGVGEQYF.

V is TRBV6-5 and J is TRBJ1-2; D gene ambiguous. Germline V gene sequence: CDR1 MNHEY, CDR2 SVGAGI. The ends were cut back, 7 bases at V and 4 bases at J, with 16 bases in the middle. The CDR3 is made up of 14 amino acids. The chain's CDR3 is CASTGREIVYGYTF. As DNA, the CDR3 is TGTGCCAGCACCGGGAGGGAAATCGTCTATGGCTACACCTTC.

This clone was counted many times. V usage is TRBV11-2 and J usage is TRBJ2-5, with 11 bases that match TRBD2. The germline gives CDR1 SGHAT, CDR2 FQNNGV. V gave up 1 base and J gave up 4 bases; unmatched junction bases: 5. The CDR3 totals 16 residues. Written as DNA, the CDR3 is TGTGCCAGCAGCTTAGGGGGGACTAGCGGACGAGAGACCCAGTACTTC. Translating gives CASSLGGTSGRETQYF.

Remarks on this clone: The junction shows a germline mismatch at one end, possibly a read error. The chain uses TRBV2 and TRBJ2-7, with TRBD1 matching over 9 bases. Germline CDR1 reads SNHLY; CDR2 reads FYNNEI. This CDR3 is 13 amino acids long. CDR3 loop: CASRGEGQGSSLF. The CDR3, as DNA: TGTGCCAGCAGGGGGGAAGGACAGGGGAGTTCCCTCTTC.

The chain uses TRBV27 and TRBJ1-2; 11 positions match TRBD1. Losses at the gene ends were 3 bases for V and 8 bases for J; bases not matched to a gene: 11. Germline V gene data show CDR1 as MNHEY and CDR2 as SMNVEV (reference sequence). This CDR3 contains 16 residues. DNA of the CDR3: TGTGCCAGCAGTTTCACAGGGACAGGGGGACGGGAAGGCTACACCTTC. This gives the protein CASSFTGTGGREGYTF.

The chain joins TRBV10-2 to TRBJ2-2; tentative D call: TRBD2 (6 bases). In germline, CDR1 is WSHSY, CDR2 SAAADI. V was shortened by 7 bases and J by 6 bases, with 18 bases between the two germline ends. This CDR3 has 15 amino acids. In DNA form, the CDR3 reads TGCGCCAGCATTTCGGGGCGGGGCGCCGCCGGGGAGCTGTTTTTT. Its translation is CASISGRGAAGELFF.